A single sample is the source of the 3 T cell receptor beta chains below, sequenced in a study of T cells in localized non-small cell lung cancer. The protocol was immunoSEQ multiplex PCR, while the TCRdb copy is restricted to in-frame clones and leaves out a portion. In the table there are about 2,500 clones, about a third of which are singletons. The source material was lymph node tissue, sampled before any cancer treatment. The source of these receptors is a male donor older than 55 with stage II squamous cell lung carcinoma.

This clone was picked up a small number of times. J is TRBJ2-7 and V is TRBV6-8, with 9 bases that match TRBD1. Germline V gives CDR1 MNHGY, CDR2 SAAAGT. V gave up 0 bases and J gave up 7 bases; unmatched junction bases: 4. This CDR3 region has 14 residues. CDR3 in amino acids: CASSYSGTGKEQYF. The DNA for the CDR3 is TGTGCCAGCAGTTACTCCGGGACAGGGAAAGAGCAGTACTTC.

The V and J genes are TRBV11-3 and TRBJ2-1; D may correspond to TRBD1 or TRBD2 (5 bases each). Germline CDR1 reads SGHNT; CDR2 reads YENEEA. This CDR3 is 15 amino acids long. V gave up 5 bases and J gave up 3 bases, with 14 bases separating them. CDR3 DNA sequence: TGTGCCAGCAGCCGGGGTGGGGGTAGCTACAATGAGCAGTTCTTC. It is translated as CASSRGGGSYNEQFF.

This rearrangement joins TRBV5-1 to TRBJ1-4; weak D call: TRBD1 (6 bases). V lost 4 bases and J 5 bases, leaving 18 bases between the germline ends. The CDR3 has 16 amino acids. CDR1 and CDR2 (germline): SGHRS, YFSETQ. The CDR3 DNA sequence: TGCGCCAGCAGCAATATTCTACAGGGAGGAAATGAAAAACTGTTTTTT. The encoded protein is CASSNILQGGNEKLFF.